The clone carrying this TCR beta chain was observed many times. As yet, its antigen is unknown. This sample was included in a study of T-cell reconstitution after alpha-beta-depleted transplantation in children. Regarding the study as a whole: One year post-transplant, T-cell counts and diversity were largely derived from T cells produced anew. Elevated TCRbeta diversity at day 60 was traced, in some patients, to surviving recipient T cells and thymic progenitors.

The CDR3 is made up of 13 amino acids. J lost 2 bases, V lost 8 bases, and 5 bases had no gene match. The germline gives CDR1 SGHTA, CDR2 FQGTGA. Unique molecular identifiers featured in how the TCRbeta library was prepared. TCRdb reprocessed the PCR reads via MiXCR and lists one record per CDR3 protein. This table has roughly 790,000 distinct CDR3 sequences, less than 20% appearing once. This chain links TRBV7-3 with TRBJ1-1, with 7 bases identical to TRBD1. The clonotype comes from a male patient younger than 18 who had a stem cell transplant for acute lymphoblastic leukemia, so the T cells may come from the graft donor. The sequenced sample was PBMCs, mostly from graft donor cells, obtained 360 days after TCRalphabeta/CD19-depleted stem cell transplant. DNA of the CDR3: TGTGCCAGCTCAAGGGGGCTTAACACTGAAGCTTTCTTT. Translated: CASSRGLNTEAFF.